The sequence of this T cell receptor beta chain was determined in a study of T cell responses to AZD1222 COVID-19 vaccine. Sequencing used immunoSEQ multiplex PCR; TCRdb keeps in-frame clones, though not all of them. The data contain approximately 150,000 clones, 70% to 90% of them singletons. The germline V and J ends were trimmed by 4 bases and 1 base, with 14 bases remaining between them. This CDR3 is built from 16 residues. Germline loops: CDR1 SGHRS, CDR2 YFSETQ. The sample in question was peripheral blood, obtained 28 days after the second AZD1222 dose. The receptor was derived from an adult who received the AZD1222 COVID-19 vaccine. The chain employs TRBV5-1 and TRBJ2-2; possible D gene TRBD2, 5 bases. The CDR3 nucleotides are TGCGCCAGCAGCCCTCACCGGGATTTGAACACCGGGGAGCTGTTTTTT. Amino acids: CASSPHRDLNTGELFF.